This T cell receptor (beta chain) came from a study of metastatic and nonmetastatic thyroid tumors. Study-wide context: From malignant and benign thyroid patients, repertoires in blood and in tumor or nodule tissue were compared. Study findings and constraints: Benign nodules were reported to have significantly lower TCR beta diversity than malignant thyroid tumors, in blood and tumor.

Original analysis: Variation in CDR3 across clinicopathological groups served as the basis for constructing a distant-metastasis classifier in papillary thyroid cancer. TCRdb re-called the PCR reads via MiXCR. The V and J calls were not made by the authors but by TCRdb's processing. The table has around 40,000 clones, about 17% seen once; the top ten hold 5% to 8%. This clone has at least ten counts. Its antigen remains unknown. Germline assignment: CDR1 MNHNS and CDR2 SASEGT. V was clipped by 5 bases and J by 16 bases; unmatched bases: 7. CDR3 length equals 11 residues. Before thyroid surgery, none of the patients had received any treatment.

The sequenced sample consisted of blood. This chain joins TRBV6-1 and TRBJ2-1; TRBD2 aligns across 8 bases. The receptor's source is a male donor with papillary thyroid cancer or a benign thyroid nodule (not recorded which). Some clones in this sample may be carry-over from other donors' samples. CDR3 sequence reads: CASSLPGLEFF. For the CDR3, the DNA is TGTGCCAGCAGTTTACCGGGACTAGAATTCTTC.